This T cell receptor beta chain emerged from a study of blood T cell repertoires in COVID-19. The CDR3 loop spans 14 amino acids. Assay used: immunoSEQ multiplex PCR; TCRdb lists only in-frame clones, some missing. In the table there are 350,000 to 550,000 clones, 70% to 90% of which are singletons. The study drew participants aged about 18 to 89 years from under 30 US areas. This clone appeared a few times. The receptor was derived from a woman aged 18-30 years with acute COVID-19. Sequenced sample: PBMCs or T cells enriched from blood (not recorded which). The chain is built from TRBV21-1 and TRBJ1-4. TRBV21-1 counts as a pseudogene. This CDR3 is CANTERVGLEKLFF. DNA for the CDR3: TGTGCCAACACGGAGAGGGTTGGTCTGGAAAAACTGTTTTTT.